The clone carrying this TCR beta chain has more than one count but fewer than ten. The antigen remains undetermined. These data come from a study of post-analysis software for immune sequencing data. Deletions cut 3 bases from V and 0 bases from J, with 18 bases between. The germline gives CDR1 DFQATT, CDR2 SNEGSKA (reference sequence). The CDR3 spans 17 residues. Included in the TCR beta cDNA libraries were unique molecular identifiers. Input amounts of roughly 0.85 to 11 million T cells were used. These gave around 500,000 cDNA molecules, so each molecule approximated one T cell. TCRdb re-called the PCR reads through MiXCR, storing one row per CDR3 protein. Of more than 450,000 distinct CDR3 sequences listed, 44% were seen once; the top ten hold more than 1.5%. Findings of the study overall: Analysis by F measure revealed that same-batch samples clustered strongly together. Comparison with controls showed significantly lower normalized Chao1 diversity in multiple sclerosis patients. TRBV5-6, TRBV5-1 and TRBV20-1 were among four or five TRBV segments more frequent in patients than controls.

The TCR comes from a girl between 10 and 17 years old with multiple sclerosis. The specimen was blood. The chain uses TRBV20-1 and TRBJ1-5; D remains unclear. The CDR3 region is CSASQQWAFDSNQPQHF. For the CDR3, the DNA is TGCAGTGCTAGCCAACAATGGGCCTTCGATAGCAATCAGCCCCAGCATTTT.